This T cell receptor beta chain was sequenced for a study of blood T cell repertoires in COVID-19. Study processing details: Nucleated cell number was recorded as an estimate derived from reference gene primer amplification. The data were produced by immunoSEQ multiplex PCR, yet TCRdb's version contains in-frame clones alone and is incomplete. The V and J calls and clone size were taken over from that table, and D and trimming were inferred from the DNA. The sample contains about 150,000 clones, more than 75% of which appear only once. Trimming took 2 bases from V and 5 from J; bases not matched to a gene: 13. CDR1 and CDR2 from the germline V gene are MDHEN and SYDVKM. The CDR3 contains 17 residues.

Material for sequencing was peripheral blood. The rearrangement uses TRBV28 and TRBJ2-7; 9 bases line up with TRBD1. The TCR was taken from a man older than 75 with acute or convalescent COVID-19. CDR3 bases: TGTGCCAGCAGTTTACTCGATTCCGGGACAGGGTCCGACGAGCAGTACTTC. Residues: CASSLLDSGTGSDEQYF.